This T cell receptor (beta chain) came from a study of blood T cells in healthy people across ages. Samples each had at least 6 micrograms of total RNA extracted. The CDR3 is 14 residues long. V was clipped by 10 bases and J by 5 bases; unmatched bases: 5. From germline, CDR1 is MNHNS and CDR2 SASEGT. PCR was performed a second time for about 7 to 12 cycles using a sample-barcoded 5' primer and a J-beta primer mix. TCRdb redid the calling of the 5' RACE reads with MiXCR, one entry per CDR3 protein. The sample holds 850,000 to 1,100,000 distinct CDR3 sequences, about two fifths seen once. This clonotype was counted between two and nine times.

The V gene is TRBV6-1, the J gene TRBJ1-6; TRBD1 matches 10 bases. This clonotype was sampled from a young man in good health. Sequenced: blood. The CDR3 bases are TGTGCCAATTCCGGGACAGGGGATAATTCACCCCTCCACTTT. It specifies CANSGTGDNSPLHF.